A single sample is the source of the 20 T cell receptor beta chains below, sequenced in a study of blood T cell repertoires in COVID-19. The data were produced by immunoSEQ multiplex PCR, yet TCRdb's version contains in-frame clones alone and is incomplete. The data show about 130,000 clones, 86% seen once. The sequenced sample consisted of PBMCs or T cells enriched from blood (not recorded which). Receptors were obtained from a woman in her fifties or sixties who had recovered from COVID-19.

The rearrangement uses TRBV19 and TRBJ1-4; 7 positions agree with TRBD1. The CDR3 sequence is 18 residues long. Germline V lookup: CDR1 LNHDA, CDR2 SQIVND (reference sequence). Trimming at V came to 2 bases and at J to 0 bases, leaving 9 bases not matched to a gene. CDR3 in DNA: TGTGCCAGTAGTATACTCCGGGGGCAGGGGGCAACTAATGAAAAACTGTTTTTT. This sequence encodes CASSILRGQGATNEKLFF.

The chain has TRBV5-1 and TRBJ2-7, with 12 positions matching TRBD1. The V and J ends lost 4 bases and 6 bases, in that order; junction bases with no gene match: 8. The CDR3 consists of 15 residues. Germline CDR1 and CDR2: SGHRS and YFSETQ. CDR3 nucleotide sequence: TGCGCCAGCAGCCTAAGGGGACAGGGGGCGGTCGAGCAGTACTTC. This encodes CASSLRGQGAVEQYF.

The genes are TRBV2 and TRBJ1-1, with D perhaps TRBD1 (6 bases). With 4 bases removed from V and 6 bases from J, the gap between germline ends came to 9 bases. CDR3 length: 12 amino acids. Germline CDR1 and CDR2: SNHLY and FYNNEI. The CDR3, as DNA: TGTGCCAGCAGTGCACAGGGAGCTGAAGCTTTCTTT. Its protein product is CASSAQGAEAFF.

This clone was picked up a small number of times. The chain uses TRBV11-3 and TRBJ1-2, with 8 bases matching TRBD1. Germline loops: CDR1 SGHNT, CDR2 YENEEA. The length of the CDR3 is 14 residues. V lost 3 bases, J lost 10 bases, and 10 bases stayed unmatched. CDR3 sequence (DNA): TGTGCCAGCAGCTTGGGCCGGGACAGGTTCGACTACACCTTC. As protein: CASSLGRDRFDYTF.

The gene calls are TRBV27 and TRBJ2-7; weak D call: TRBD1 (5 bases). Trimming left V 9 bases short and J 3 bases short, with 12 bases between. The CDR3 is 12 amino acids. The V gene's germline CDR1 is MNHEY and CDR2 SMNVEV (reference sequence). In DNA form, the CDR3 reads TGTGCCAGTCGACAGCTTAACTACGAGCAGTACTTC. This translates into CASRQLNYEQYF.

The genes are TRBV9 and TRBJ2-1, with 7 positions matching TRBD2. The CDR3 has 16 amino acids. The trim removed 1 base at V and 3 bases at J, leaving 7 bases unmatched. Germline V gene lookup returns CDR1 SGDLS and CDR2 YYNGEE. The CDR3 loop reads CASSVPRGLSYNEQFF. CDR3 sequence (DNA): TGTGCCAGCAGCGTACCCCGGGGACTAAGCTACAATGAGCAGTTCTTC.

This sequence joins TRBV9 and TRBJ2-2; 15 bases fit TRBD2. V shed 5 bases and J 3 bases; nucleotides not matched to a gene: 5. Germline CDR1 and CDR2: SGDLS and YYNGEE. This CDR3 is 17 amino acids long. In nucleotides, the CDR3 is TGTGCCAGCAGGGAAGGACTAGCGGGGGGGCACACCGGGGAGCTGTTTTTT. Translated: CASREGLAGGHTGELFF.

The rearrangement joins TRBV10-3 to TRBJ2-7, with 7 bases that match TRBD2. The V segment lost 2 bases and the J segment 3 bases; nucleotides outside the gene matches: 4. The germline V gene encodes CDR1 ENHRY and CDR2 SYGVKD. The CDR3 extends over 14 amino acids. The CDR3 DNA follows: TGTGCCATCAGTGAGCGGGGGGAATTCTACGAGCAGTACTTC. The encoded protein is CAISERGEFYEQYF.

The chain couples TRBV12-3 or TRBV12-4 to TRBJ2-1; 9 positions match TRBD1. With V trimmed by 5 bases and J by 9 bases, 5 bases remained unmatched. This CDR3 region has 13 residues. As DNA, the CDR3 is TGTGCCAGCAGTGAGGACAGGGGAGGTGAGCAGTTCTTC. This codes for CASSEDRGGEQFF.

The rearrangement links TRBV4-1 to TRBJ1-2; D is unresolved. The CDR3 sequence is 15 residues long. CDR1 is MGHRA, CDR2 YSYEKL, per germline. The V end lost 0 bases, the J end lost 6 bases, and 14 bases lay between the germline ends. CDR3 protein: CASSQDLIGFNGYTF. CDR3 coding DNA: TGCGCCAGCAGCCAAGATCTGATCGGGTTCAATGGCTACACCTTC.

V usage is TRBV5-6 and J usage is TRBJ1-2, with no clear D. The CDR3 contains 12 residues. Trimming stripped 3 bases from V and 2 bases from J, with 5 bases between. In germline, CDR1 is SGHDT, CDR2 YYEEEE. The CDR3 sequence is CASSSNNYGYTF. DNA for the CDR3: TGTGCCAGCAGCTCTAACAACTATGGCTACACCTTC. Looking up the rest from reference TRBV5-6 and TRBJ1-2 gives the full variable domain: DAGVTQSPTHLIKTRGQQVTLRCSPKSGHDTVSWYQQALGQGPQFIFQYYEEEERQRGNFPDRFSGHQFPNYSSELNVNALLLGDSALYLCASSSNNYGYTFGSGTRLTVV.

This sequence joins TRBV30 and TRBJ2-7; tentative D call: TRBD2 (5 bases). Germline-derived CDR1 and CDR2 are GTSNPN and SVGIG (reference sequence). Trimming took 2 bases from V and 5 from J, leaving 7 bases between them. The CDR3 is made up of 11 amino acids. The DNA for the CDR3 is TGTGCCTGGAGTACGGGAAACGAGCAGTACTTC. Protein sequence: CAWSTGNEQYF.

This chain uses TRBV3-1 (or the pseudogene TRBV3-2) with TRBJ1-1; perhaps TRBD1 as D (5 bases). The germline V gene has CDR1 LGHDT and CDR2 YNNKEL (reference sequence). There are 16 residues in the CDR3. Deletions cut 4 bases from V and 1 base from J, with 16 bases between. The CDR3 bases are TGTGCCAGCAGCCCAGCTGGTTGGACACCGAACACTGAAGCTTTCTTT. It specifies CASSPAGWTPNTEAFF.

The J gene is TRBJ1-5, the V gene TRBV7-2; D might be TRBD1 (5 bases). V shed 5 bases and J shed 5 bases, with 10 bases lying between them. Per germline, CDR1 SGHTA and CDR2 FQGNSA. This CDR3 contains 13 residues. CDR3 nucleotides: TGTGCCAGCAGCGGCAGGGTGGATCAGCCCCAGCATTTT. It specifies CASSGRVDQPQHF.

The chain employs TRBV5-1 and TRBJ2-1; 7 nucleotides line up with TRBD2. Germline lookup yields CDR1 SGHRS and CDR2 YFSETQ. V shed 1 base, J shed 10 bases, and the junction held 8 bases outside the gene matches. CDR3 length: 14 amino acids. As DNA, the CDR3 is TGCGCCAGCAGCTTGTCCGAACTAGCGTACGAGCAGTTCTTC. Protein product: CASSLSELAYEQFF.

This sequence joins TRBV5-1 and TRBJ1-6; TRBD1 matches 7 bases. Germline-derived CDR1 and CDR2 are SGHRS and YFSETQ. This CDR3 comprises 15 residues. The J segment lost 10 bases and the V segment lost 0 bases, leaving 7 bases of the junction unmatched. The CDR3 DNA sequence: TGCGCCAGCAGCTTGGCTACAGGGGTAGAATCACCCCTCCACTTT. Translation gives CASSLATGVESPLHF.

The V gene is TRBV5-1, the J gene TRBJ1-5, with D perhaps TRBD1 (5 bases). The CDR3 is made up of 14 amino acids. V was pared by 1 base and J by 6 bases, with 11 bases between. Germline V gives CDR1 SGHRS, CDR2 YFSETQ. This CDR3 is CASSLWGVGQPQHF. CDR3 DNA sequence: TGCGCCAGCAGCTTGTGGGGCGTCGGTCAGCCCCAGCATTTT.

This rearrangement joins TRBV19 to TRBJ2-7; possible D gene TRBD1, 5 bases. Trimming took 5 bases from V and 2 from J, leaving 13 bases between them. Germline CDR1 LNHDA, CDR2 SQIVND (reference sequence). This CDR3 comprises 14 residues. CDR3 in amino acids: CASSSATATYEQYF. DNA for the CDR3: TGTGCCAGTAGTTCCGCGACAGCGACCTACGAGCAGTACTTC.

The chain couples TRBV12-5 to TRBJ2-2; TRBD2 aligns across 9 bases. Trimming cost V 2 bases and J 4 bases; bases outside gene matches: 5. The CDR3 runs 16 residues. From germline, CDR1 is LGHNT and CDR2 FRNRAP. Here the CDR3 DNA reads TGTGCTAGTGGTTTGCCTAGCGGGGCGGGCACCGGGGAGCTGTTTTTT. It translates to CASGLPSGAGTGELFF.

This chain joins TRBV7-2 and TRBJ2-7; maybe TRBD2 (6 bases). V lost 5 bases and J 4 bases, leaving 15 bases between the germline ends. This CDR3 has 14 residues. Germline CDR1 is SGHTA and CDR2 is FQGNSA. The CDR3 loop is CASSARGAGYEQYF. The CDR3 DNA sequence: TGTGCCAGCAGCGCCCGAGGGGCGGGGTACGAGCAGTACTTC.